Presented here are 2 T cell receptor beta chains from one specimen sequenced in a study of blood T cells in healthy people across ages. Primed by a sample-barcoded 5' primer and a J-beta primer mix, a second PCR proceeded for roughly 7 to 12 cycles. Via MiXCR, TCRdb re-called the 5' RACE reads, giving one row per CDR3 protein. The table has some 700,000 distinct CDR3 sequences, 40% to 45% seen once. Material for sequencing was blood. The origin of the receptors is a woman aged 55-69 years in good health.

This chain links TRBV4-3 with TRBJ1-2; D remains ambiguous. Trimming took 0 bases from V and 10 from J, leaving 12 bases between them. Germline CDR1 and CDR2: LGHNA and YSLEER. The CDR3 is 13 residues long. CDR3 in amino acids: CASSQDTSLLYTF. CDR3 DNA: TGCGCCAGCAGCCAAGATACGTCACTGCTCTACACCTTC.

The chain uses TRBV10-3 and TRBJ1-2; a possible D gene is TRBD1 (5 bases). Trimming removed 5 bases at V and 1 base at J, with 11 bases between. Germline values: CDR1 ENHRY, CDR2 SYGVKD. The CDR3 has 14 residues. The CDR3 DNA reads TGTGCCATCAGTAGCCAGGGCAATAACTATGGCTACACCTTC. Translation gives CAISSQGNNYGYTF.